Below, one T cell receptor (beta chain) is given with its context. Its antigen is not identified. Sorting defined conventional CD4 T cells as CD4+CD127+. This specimen belongs to a study of B cell selection in AIRE deficiency. Overall study results and limits: Of roughly 4,000 shared Treg TCRbeta sequences, about 32% were healthy-only, 7.5% to 10% patient-only. Tconv and Treg cells from AIRE-deficient patients resembled healthy donors in TCRBV usage, CDR3 length and diversity. About 30% of healthy-shared Treg TCRbeta sequences appeared in patient Tconv cells.

Only in-frame clones appear in the TCRdb table, and some are missing; sequencing was by immunoSEQ multiplex PCR. Of fewer than 30,000 clones in the sample, nearly 97% were seen once. This CDR3 has 12 amino acids. Germline V gene sequence: CDR1 SGHRS, CDR2 YFSETQ. The ends were cut back, 1 base at V and 8 bases at J, with 7 bases in the middle. V gene TRBV5-1 combines with J gene TRBJ2-1; D might be TRBD1 (6 bases). Sequencing was carried out using CD4+CD127+ conventional T cells sorted from PBMCs. This TCR was recovered from a human donor in good health. In nucleotides, the CDR3 is TGCGCCAGCAGCTTGCCAGGGGATGAGCAGTTCTTC. Translated, it gives CASSLPGDEQFF.